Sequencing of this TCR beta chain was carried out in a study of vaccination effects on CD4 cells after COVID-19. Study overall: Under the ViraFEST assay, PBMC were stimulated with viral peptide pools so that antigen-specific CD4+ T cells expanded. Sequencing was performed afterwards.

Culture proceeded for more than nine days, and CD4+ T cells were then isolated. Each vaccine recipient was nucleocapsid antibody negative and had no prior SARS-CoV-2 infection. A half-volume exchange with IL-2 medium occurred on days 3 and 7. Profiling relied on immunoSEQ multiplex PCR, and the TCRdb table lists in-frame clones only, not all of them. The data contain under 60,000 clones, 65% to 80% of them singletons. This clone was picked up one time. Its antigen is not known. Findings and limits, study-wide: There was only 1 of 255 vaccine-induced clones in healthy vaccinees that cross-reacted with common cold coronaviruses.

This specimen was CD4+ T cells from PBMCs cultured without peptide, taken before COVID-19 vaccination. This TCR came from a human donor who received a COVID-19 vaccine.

CDR3 DNA: TGCAGTGCTAGTAACAGGGGGCGCAACTATGGCTACACCTTC. Translating gives CSASNRGRNYGYTF. J is TRBJ1-2 and V is TRBV20-1; 9 bases agree with TRBD1. Germline CDR1 reads DFQATT; CDR2 reads SNEGSKA (reference sequence). V shed 3 bases, J shed 2 bases, and the junction held 4 bases outside the gene matches. There are 14 residues in the CDR3.